This TCR beta chain is drawn from a study of monozygotic twins with inflammatory bowel disease. Study-wide results and limits: IBD patients shared fewer clonotypes with others than healthy twins, especially with disease activity.

TCRdb reprocessed the 5' RACE reads, keeping one entry per CDR3 protein, no DNA. The table for this sample gives about 450,000 distinct CDR3 sequences. There are 13 residues in the CDR3. Comment on this clonotype: Its antigen is not known.

The receptor was derived from a human donor with ulcerative colitis or Crohn's disease, or a healthy co-twin of an affected twin (not recorded which). The chain recombines TRBV12-3 or TRBV12-4 with TRBJ2-7; checking the TCRdb D call of TRBD2 is not possible without DNA. Sequenced input: blood. CDR3 region: CASSLMRGEEQYF.